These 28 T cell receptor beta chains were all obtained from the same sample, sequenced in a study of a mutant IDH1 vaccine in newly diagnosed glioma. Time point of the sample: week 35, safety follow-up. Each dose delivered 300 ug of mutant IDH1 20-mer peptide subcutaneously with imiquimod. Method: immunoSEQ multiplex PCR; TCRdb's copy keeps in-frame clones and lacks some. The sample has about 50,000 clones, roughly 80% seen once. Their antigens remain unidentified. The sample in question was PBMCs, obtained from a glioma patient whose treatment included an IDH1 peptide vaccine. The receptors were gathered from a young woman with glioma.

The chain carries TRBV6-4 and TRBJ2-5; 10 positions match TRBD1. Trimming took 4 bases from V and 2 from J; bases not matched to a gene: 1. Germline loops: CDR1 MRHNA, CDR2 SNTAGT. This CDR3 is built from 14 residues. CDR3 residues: CASSGQGAQETQYF. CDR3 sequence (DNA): TGTGCCAGCAGTGGACAGGGGGCGCAAGAGACCCAGTACTTC.

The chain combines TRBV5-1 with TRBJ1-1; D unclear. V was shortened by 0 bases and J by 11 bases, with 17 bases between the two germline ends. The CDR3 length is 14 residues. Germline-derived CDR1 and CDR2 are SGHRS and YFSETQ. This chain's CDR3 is CASSLGVVSAGAFF. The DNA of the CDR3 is TGCGCCAGCAGCTTGGGTGTTGTCTCCGCGGGGGCTTTCTTT.

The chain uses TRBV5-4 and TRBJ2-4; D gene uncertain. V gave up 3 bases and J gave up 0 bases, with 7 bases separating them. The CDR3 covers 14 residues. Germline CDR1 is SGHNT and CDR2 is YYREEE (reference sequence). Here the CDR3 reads CASSSDVAKNIQYF. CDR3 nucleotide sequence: TGTGCCAGCAGCTCAGACGTAGCCAAAAACATTCAGTACTTC.

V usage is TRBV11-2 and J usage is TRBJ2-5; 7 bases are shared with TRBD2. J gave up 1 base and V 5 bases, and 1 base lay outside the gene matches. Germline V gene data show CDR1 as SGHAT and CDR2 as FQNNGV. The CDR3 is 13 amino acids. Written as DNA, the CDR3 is TGTGCCAGCAGCGCGGGAGTCCAAGAGACCCAGTACTTC. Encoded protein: CASSAGVQETQYF.

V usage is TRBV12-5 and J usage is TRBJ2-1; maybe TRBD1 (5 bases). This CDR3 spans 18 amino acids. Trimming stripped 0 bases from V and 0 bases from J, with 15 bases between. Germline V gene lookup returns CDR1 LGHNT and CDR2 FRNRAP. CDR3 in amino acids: CASGLVLQAASSYNEQFF. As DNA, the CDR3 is TGTGCTAGTGGTTTGGTTCTACAGGCAGCAAGCTCCTACAATGAGCAGTTCTTC.

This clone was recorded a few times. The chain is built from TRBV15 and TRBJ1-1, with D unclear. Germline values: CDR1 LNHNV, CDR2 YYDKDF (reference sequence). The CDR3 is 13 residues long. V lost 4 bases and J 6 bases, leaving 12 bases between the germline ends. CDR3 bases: TGTGCCACCAGCATTGGGGTTGCCGCTGAAGCTTTCTTT. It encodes CATSIGVAAEAFF.

The CDR3 loop is CASSKGQFYEQYF. In nucleotides, the CDR3 is TGTGCCAGCAGCAAGGGACAGTTCTACGAGCAGTACTTC. The chain uses TRBV6-5 and TRBJ2-7; 7 bases agree with TRBD1. The germline V gene encodes CDR1 MNHEY and CDR2 SVGAGI. The J segment lost 3 bases and the V segment lost 6 bases, leaving 5 bases of the junction unmatched. This CDR3 spans 13 amino acids.

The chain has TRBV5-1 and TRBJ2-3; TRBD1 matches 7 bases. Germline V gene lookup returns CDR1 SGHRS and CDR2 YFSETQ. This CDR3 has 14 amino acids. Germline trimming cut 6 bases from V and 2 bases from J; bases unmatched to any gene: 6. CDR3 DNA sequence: TGCGCCAGCAATAGGGGGCAGCACACAGATACGCAGTATTTT. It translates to CASNRGQHTDTQYF.

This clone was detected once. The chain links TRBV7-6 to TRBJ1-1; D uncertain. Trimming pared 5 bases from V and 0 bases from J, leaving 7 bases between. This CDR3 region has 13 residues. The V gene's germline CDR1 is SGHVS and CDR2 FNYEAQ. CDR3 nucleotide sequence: TGTGCCAGCAGCAGACCAATGAACACTGAAGCTTTCTTT. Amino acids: CASSRPMNTEAFF.

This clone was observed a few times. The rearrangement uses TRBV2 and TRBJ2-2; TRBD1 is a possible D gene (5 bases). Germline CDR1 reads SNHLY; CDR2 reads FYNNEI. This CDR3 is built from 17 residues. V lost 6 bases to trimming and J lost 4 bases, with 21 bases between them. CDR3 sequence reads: CASRGGTDTLGTGELFF. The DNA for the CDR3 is TGTGCCAGCAGAGGCGGAACGGACACATTAGGCACCGGGGAGCTGTTTTTT.

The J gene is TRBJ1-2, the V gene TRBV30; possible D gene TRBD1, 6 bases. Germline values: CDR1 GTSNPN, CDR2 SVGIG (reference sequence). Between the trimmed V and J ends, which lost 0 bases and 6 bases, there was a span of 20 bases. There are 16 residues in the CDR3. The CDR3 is CAWSVRVRGALNGYTF. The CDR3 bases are TGTGCCTGGAGTGTACGGGTTCGGGGGGCGCTGAATGGCTACACCTTC.

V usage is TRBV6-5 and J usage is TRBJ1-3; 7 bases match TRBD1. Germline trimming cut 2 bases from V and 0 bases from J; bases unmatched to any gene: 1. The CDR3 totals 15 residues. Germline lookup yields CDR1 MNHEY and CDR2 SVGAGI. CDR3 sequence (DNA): TGTGCCAGCAGTTACAGGGGGCTCTCTGGAAACACCATATATTTT. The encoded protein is CASSYRGLSGNTIYF.

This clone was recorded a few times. DNA for the CDR3: TGTGCCAGCAGTGACGGGACAGGGACGACAGATACGCAGTATTTT. It is translated as CASSDGTGTTDTQYF. The chain combines TRBV6-4 with TRBJ2-3; 9 bases match TRBD1. The V gene end was trimmed by 2 bases and the J gene end by 3 bases; junction bases not matched to a gene: 3. Germline V gene data show CDR1 as MRHNA and CDR2 as SNTAGT. The CDR3 sequence is 15 residues long.

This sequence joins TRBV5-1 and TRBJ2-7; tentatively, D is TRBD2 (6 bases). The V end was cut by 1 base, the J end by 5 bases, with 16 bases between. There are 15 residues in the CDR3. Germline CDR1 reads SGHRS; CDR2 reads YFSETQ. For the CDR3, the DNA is TGCGCCAGCAGCTTGATCCGGGGACTGGAACACGAGCAGTACTTC. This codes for CASSLIRGLEHEQYF.

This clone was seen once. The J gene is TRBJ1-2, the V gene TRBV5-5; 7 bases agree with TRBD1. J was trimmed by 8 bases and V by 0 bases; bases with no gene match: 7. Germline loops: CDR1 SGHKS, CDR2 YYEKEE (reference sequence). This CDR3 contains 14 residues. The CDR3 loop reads CASSLGGTVGGYTF. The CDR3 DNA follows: TGTGCCAGCAGCTTGGGTGGGACAGTTGGCGGCTACACCTTC.

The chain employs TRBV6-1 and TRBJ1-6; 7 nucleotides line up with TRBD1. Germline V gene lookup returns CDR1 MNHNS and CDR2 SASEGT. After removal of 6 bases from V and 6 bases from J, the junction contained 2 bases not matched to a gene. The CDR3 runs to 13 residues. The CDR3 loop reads CASRGTVNSPLHF. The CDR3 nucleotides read TGTGCCAGCAGAGGGACAGTTAATTCACCCCTCCACTTT.

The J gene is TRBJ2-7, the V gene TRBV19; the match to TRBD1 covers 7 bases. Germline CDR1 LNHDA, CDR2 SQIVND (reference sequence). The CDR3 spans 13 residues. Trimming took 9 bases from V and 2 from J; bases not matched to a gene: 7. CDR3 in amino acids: CASSDRVPYEQYF. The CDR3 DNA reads TGTGCCAGCTCAGACAGGGTCCCCTACGAGCAGTACTTC.

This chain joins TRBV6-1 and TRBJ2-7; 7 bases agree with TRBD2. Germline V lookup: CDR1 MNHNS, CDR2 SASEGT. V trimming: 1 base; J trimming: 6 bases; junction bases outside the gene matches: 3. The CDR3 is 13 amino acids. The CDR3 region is CASSEGRELEQYF. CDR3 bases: TGTGCCAGCAGTGAAGGGCGGGAGCTCGAGCAGTACTTC.

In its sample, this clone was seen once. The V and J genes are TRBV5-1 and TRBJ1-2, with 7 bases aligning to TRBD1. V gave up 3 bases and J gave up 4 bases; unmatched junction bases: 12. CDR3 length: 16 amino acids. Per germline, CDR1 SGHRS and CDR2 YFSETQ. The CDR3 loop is CASSSREGALFYGYTF. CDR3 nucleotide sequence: TGCGCCAGCAGCTCAAGAGAGGGGGCCCTATTCTATGGCTACACCTTC.

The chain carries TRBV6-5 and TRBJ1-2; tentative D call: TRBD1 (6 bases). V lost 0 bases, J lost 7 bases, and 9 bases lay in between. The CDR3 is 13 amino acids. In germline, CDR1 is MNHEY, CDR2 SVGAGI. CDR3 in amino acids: CASSYSGRGGYTF. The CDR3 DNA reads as TGTGCCAGCAGTTACTCAGGCAGGGGTGGCTACACCTTC.

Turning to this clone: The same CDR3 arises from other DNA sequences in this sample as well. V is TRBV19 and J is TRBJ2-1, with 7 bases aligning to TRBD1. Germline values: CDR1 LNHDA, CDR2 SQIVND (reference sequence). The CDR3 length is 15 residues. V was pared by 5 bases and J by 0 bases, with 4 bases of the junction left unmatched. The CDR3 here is CASSADRSSYNEQFF. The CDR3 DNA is TGTGCCAGTAGTGCGGACAGGAGCTCCTACAATGAGCAGTTCTTC.

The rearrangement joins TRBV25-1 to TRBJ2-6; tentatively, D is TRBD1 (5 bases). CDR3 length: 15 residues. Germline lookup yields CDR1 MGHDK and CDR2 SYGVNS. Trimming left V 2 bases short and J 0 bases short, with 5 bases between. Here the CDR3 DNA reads TGTGCCAGCAGTGAACAGGGCTCTGGGGCCAACGTCCTGACTTTC. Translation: CASSEQGSGANVLTF.

The CDR3 DNA reads TGTGCCTGGAGTAGGGGGTCTGGCTATGGCTACACCTTC. It is translated as CAWSRGSGYGYTF. This chain uses TRBV30 with TRBJ1-2; perhaps TRBD1 as D (6 bases). V lost 2 bases and J 4 bases, leaving 11 bases between the germline ends. Germline V gives CDR1 GTSNPN, CDR2 SVGIG (reference sequence). CDR3 length: 13 residues.

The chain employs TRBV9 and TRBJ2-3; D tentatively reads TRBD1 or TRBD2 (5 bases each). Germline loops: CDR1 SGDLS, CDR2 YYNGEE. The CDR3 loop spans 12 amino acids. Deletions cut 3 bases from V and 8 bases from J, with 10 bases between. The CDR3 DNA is TGTGCCAGCAGCGCCCTGAGGGGTACGCAGTATTTT. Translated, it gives CASSALRGTQYF.

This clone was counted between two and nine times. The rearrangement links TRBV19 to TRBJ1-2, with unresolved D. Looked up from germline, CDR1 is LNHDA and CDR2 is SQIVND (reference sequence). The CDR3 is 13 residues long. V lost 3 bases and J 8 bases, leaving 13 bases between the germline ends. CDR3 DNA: TGTGCCAGTAGTATTCGCCGGGCTAGCGGCTACACCTTC. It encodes CASSIRRASGYTF.

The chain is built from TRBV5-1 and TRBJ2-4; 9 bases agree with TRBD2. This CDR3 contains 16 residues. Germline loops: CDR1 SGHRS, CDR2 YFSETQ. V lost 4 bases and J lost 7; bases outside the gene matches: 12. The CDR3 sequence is CASSPGSGLARNIQYF. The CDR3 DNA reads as TGCGCCAGCAGCCCGGGGTCCGGACTAGCGAGGAACATTCAGTACTTC.

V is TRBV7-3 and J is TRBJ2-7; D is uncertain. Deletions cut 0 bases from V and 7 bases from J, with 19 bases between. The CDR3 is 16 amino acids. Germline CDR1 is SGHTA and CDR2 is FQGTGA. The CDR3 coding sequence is TGTGCCAGCAGCTTAACAGTAGCACCCTTCCCTGGGGAGCAGTACTTC. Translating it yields CASSLTVAPFPGEQYF.

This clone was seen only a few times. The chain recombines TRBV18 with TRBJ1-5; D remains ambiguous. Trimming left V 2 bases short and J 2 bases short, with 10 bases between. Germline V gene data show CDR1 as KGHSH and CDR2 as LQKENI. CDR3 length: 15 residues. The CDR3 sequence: CASSPGRNGNQPQHF. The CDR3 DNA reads TGTGCCAGCTCACCAGGAAGAAATGGCAATCAGCCCCAGCATTTT. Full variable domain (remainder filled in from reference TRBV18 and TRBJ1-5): NAGVMQNPRHLVRRRGQEARLRCSPMKGHSHVYWYRQLPEEGLKFMVYLQKENIIDESGMPKERFSAEFPKEGPSILRIQQVVRGDSAAYFCASSPGRNGNQPQHFGDGTRLSIL.